The present entry profiles one T cell receptor (beta chain) with its context. CDR1 is MGHRA, CDR2 YSYEKL, per germline. There are 18 residues in the CDR3. V lost 4 bases and J lost 9, with 28 bases in between. These data originate in a study of identical twins. MiXCR, applied by TCRdb to the 5' RACE reads, yields one record per CDR3 protein. Among some 690,000 distinct CDR3 sequences listed, 20% to 25% were seen once. This sample also belongs to another study, concerning T cells expressing NK-cell markers.

The TCR sequence derives from a woman aged 18-30 years in good health. This chain uses TRBV4-1 with TRBJ2-1; the D gene is possibly TRBD2 (6 bases). Sequencing was carried out using PBMCs. The CDR3 spells CASSLVGSRDSALSEQFF. DNA of the CDR3: TGCGCCAGCAGCCTTGTCGGGAGCCGGGACTCGGCGTTATCTGAGCAGTTCTTC.